The clone carrying this TCR beta chain was detected once. The antigen is undetermined. These data originate in a study of radiation and T cells in renal cell carcinoma. The time point here: blood 4 weeks post-SBRT, at nephrectomy. This sample's treatment: 15 Gy SBRT to primary tumor, nephrectomy 4 weeks later. After SBRT, blood was collected at 2 and 4 weeks, plus baseline. CDR3 length: 16 amino acids. V was clipped by 4 bases and J by 5 bases; unmatched bases: 8. The germline V gene has CDR1 MNHEY and CDR2 SVGAGI. Broader study findings: In blood, top tumor clones expanded by 2 weeks, shrinking by 4.

Measured with immunoSEQ multiplex PCR; TCRdb has only the in-frame clones, and not every one. Found here are 75,000 to 90,000 clones, 89% of them singletons; the top ten hold 5% to 7.5%. V and J are TRBV6-5 and TRBJ2-1; the match to TRBD2 covers 10 bases. This clonotype was sampled from a woman between 70 and 85 years old with renal cell carcinoma. The starting material was blood, obtained from a patient whose treatment included radiotherapy and nephrectomy. DNA of the CDR3: TGTGCCAGCAGTTTCCTCAGCGGGGGGGTTAACAATGAGCAGTTCTTC. It encodes CASSFLSGGVNNEQFF.